The rows below give T cell receptor beta chains drawn from one sample of a study of tumour-infiltrating T cells in Burkitt lymphoma. The data were produced by immunoSEQ multiplex PCR, yet TCRdb's version contains in-frame clones alone and is incomplete. The table lists over 2,000 clones, about 15% of them singletons. The sequencing sample was made of tumor tissue. These receptors came from a human donor with Burkitt lymphoma. Both conserved end residues are part of each CDR3. A D gene is named only where the DNA matches it firmly. Some rows have no size entry. The others give once, few or many, or a class for an expanded clone.

clone_size	v_call	d_call	j_call	cdr3_aa	cdr3_nt
-	TRBV7-2	-	TRBJ1-1	CASSLEGVTEAFF	TGTGCCAGCAGCTTAGAGGGGGTGACTGAAGCTTTCTTT
few	TRBV6-6	TRBD2	TRBJ2-5	CASSPSGYREQYF	TGTGCCAGCAGCCCTAGCGGGTATCGGGAGCAGTACTTC
-	TRBV6-6	-	TRBJ2-2	CASSSMGGELFF	TGTGCCAGCAGTTCCATGGGCGGGGAGCTGTTTTTT
-	TRBV20-1	-	TRBJ1-2	CSAYRNGYTF	TGCAGTGCTTACAGGAATGGCTACACCTTC
few	TRBV28	-	TRBJ1-1	CASSSGGVDTEAFF	TGTGCCAGCAGCTCCGGGGGGGTGGACACTGAAGCTTTCTTT
few	TRBV5-1	TRBD2	TRBJ2-1	CASSPQAGEFNEQFF	TGCGCCAGCAGCCCCCAGGCGGGAGAGTTTAATGAGCAGTTCTTC
few	TRBV7-8	TRBD1	TRBJ1-5	CASSSGTGNDNQPQHF	TGTGCCAGCAGCTCGGGGACAGGGAACGACAATCAGCCCCAGCATTTT
large	TRBV10-1	TRBD2	TRBJ2-5	CASSESYTSGTQYF	TGCGCCAGCAGTGAGTCGTATACTAGCGGGACCCAGTACTTC
-	TRBV18	-	TRBJ2-5	CASSPPGKTQYF	TGTGCCAGCTCACCACCGGGAAAGACCCAATACTTC
-	TRBV4-1	TRBD1	TRBJ1-1	CASSQGNRGAFF	TGCGCCAGCAGCCAGGGTAACAGGGGAGCTTTCTTT
-	TRBV6-1	-	TRBJ1-1	CASSSGEIGEAFF	TGTGCCAGCAGTTCCGGGGAGATCGGTGAAGCTTTCTTT
large	TRBV5-4	-	TRBJ1-2	CASSPVTGYGYTF	TGTGCCAGCAGCCCCGTTACGGGCTATGGCTACACCTTC
few	TRBV5-1	-	TRBJ1-4	CASSFGATNEKLFF	TGCGCCAGCAGCTTCGGAGCGACTAATGAAAAACTGTTTTTT
few	TRBV30	-	TRBJ1-1	CAWSVDGTRAFF	TGTGCCTGGAGTGTAGACGGGACTCGGGCTTTCTTT
few	TRBV28	-	TRBJ1-2	CASSLRGSGYTF	TGTGCCAGCAGTTTACGAGGGTCCGGCTACACCTTC
-	TRBV6-5	TRBD2	TRBJ2-5	CASSWGLGETQYF	TGTGCCAGCAGTTGGGGACTAGGGGAGACCCAGTACTTC